This paragraph covers one TCR beta chain sequence. This sample was taken from a study of blood T cell repertoires in COVID-19. The method was immunoSEQ multiplex PCR; TCRdb's version includes in-frame clones alone and lacks a portion of them. The repertoire holds under 350,000 clones, with approximately 86% as singletons. Per the germline V gene, CDR1 is DFQATT and CDR2 is SNEGSKA (reference sequence). CDR3 length: 16 residues. V lost 3 bases to trimming and J lost 0 bases; unmatched junction nucleotides: 4. The specimen sequenced was PBMCs or T cells enriched from blood (not recorded which). The V and J genes are TRBV20-1 and TRBJ2-1, with 11 bases aligning to TRBD2. The origin of this receptor is a woman aged 40 to 50 with acute COVID-19. The CDR3 region is CSASSGGASSYNEQFF. In DNA, the CDR3 is TGCAGTGCTAGTAGCGGGGGGGCTAGCTCCTACAATGAGCAGTTCTTC.